The entry that follows covers one TCR beta chain sequence. The CDR3 covers 15 residues. CDR1 is SGHRS, CDR2 YFSETQ, per germline. Trimming pared 0 bases from V and 0 bases from J, leaving 8 bases between. The primer mix had 60 Vbeta and 13 Jbeta primers. Repertoires were generated with immunoSEQ multiplex PCR, while TCRdb's copy carries only in-frame clones and drops some. This sample has some 98,000 clones, with over 60% found just once. The data stem from a study of cytomegalovirus exposure and HLA in healthy donors. The sequenced sample consisted of PBMCs. The receptor comes from a human donor in good health. The chain has TRBV5-1 and TRBJ2-3; D gene unclear. DNA of the CDR3: TGCGCCAGCAGCTTGGATGGGCCTAGCACAGATACGCAGTATTTT. It codes for CASSLDGPSTDTQYF.